Only one count was recorded for the clone carrying this T cell receptor (beta chain). Antigen specificity is unknown. V was trimmed by 7 bases and J by 1 base, leaving 10 bases between them. Germline values: CDR1 MNHNY, CDR2 SVGAGI (reference sequence). The CDR3 length is 13 residues. The data originate from a study of siplizumab effects on memory and regulatory T cells. Whole-study findings and limits: Major contributors to the alloresponse seemed to be naive T cells, which also appeared more diverse than memory cells. A minor share of alloreactive clones matched unstimulated subsets. Versus roughly 27% in controls, the mappable alloreactive CD4+ clones averaged about 70% Treg-derived with siplizumab.

Some clones are missing from TCRdb's copy, which holds only in-frame ones; the method was immunoSEQ multiplex PCR. The sample consists of roughly 100,000 clones, 93% of them appearing once. Sequenced material: CD4+ T cells sorted from blood. The gene calls are TRBV6-6 and TRBJ1-1; D not certain. This TCR was sampled from a human donor in good health. CDR3 sequence: CASTIHQNTEAFF. CDR3 in DNA: TGTGCCAGCACCATACACCAGAACACTGAAGCTTTCTTT.